This record covers a single TCR beta chain. This specimen belongs to a study of sequential checkpoint blockade in melanoma. Study summary: Randomization was 1:1 between first-line nivolumab→ipilimumab and ipilimumab→nivolumab. Maintenance nivolumab came after either treatment sequence.

Treatment reported: randomized to nivolumab then ipilimumab (arm A) or the reverse (arm B). None of the patients previously received DNA-damaging chemotherapy. Live CD3+CD8+ CD19− CD56− cells were sorted from PBMCs. The assay was immunoSEQ multiplex PCR, and TCRdb's table has in-frame clones only and misses some. The table shows about 19,000 clones, with approximately 73% occurring only once. From germline, CDR1 is LNHNV and CDR2 YYDKDF (reference sequence). The CDR3 has 12 residues. V lost 3 bases and J 4 bases, leaving 6 bases between the germline ends. The J gene is TRBJ1-2, the V gene TRBV15, with a possible D match to TRBD1 (6 bases). This receptor was obtained from a human donor with melanoma. Sequenced material: CD8+ T cells sorted from blood (inferred from file names), taken from a patient given nivolumab and ipilimumab in sequence. CDR3 in amino acids: CATSRTGYGYTF. The CDR3 nucleotides read TGTGCCACCAGCAGGACAGGCTATGGCTACACCTTC.